The text below deals with one T cell receptor (beta chain). Its target is unknown. This specimen belongs to a study of beta chain features in type 1 diabetes. As every portion of the isolated RNA was reverse transcribed, the sequencing read expressed TCRB transcripts. The average read count of naive, central memory and regulatory T cell samples was approximately 4 million. This table comes from immunoSEQ multiplex PCR, and its TCRdb copy is limited to in-frame clones, with some not included. In the table there are over 100,000 clones, about 17% of which are singletons. Overall study results and limits: All four CD4+ subsets from Type 1 diabetes patients carried moderately but significantly shorter TCRB CDR3s.

Looked up from germline, CDR1 is SNHLY and CDR2 is FYNNEI. There are 12 residues in the CDR3. V lost 4 bases and J lost 5, with 8 bases in between. This TCR derives from a man aged 30-40 years with type 1 diabetes. The chain combines TRBV2 with TRBJ1-2; weak D call: TRBD1 (5 bases). The sequenced sample was central memory CD4+ T cells from blood. The DNA for the CDR3 is TGTGCCAGCAGTGTACGGGGGTATGGCTACACCTTC. Translation gives CASSVRGYGYTF. Full variable domain (remainder filled in from reference TRBV2 and TRBJ1-2): EPEVTQTPSHQVTQMGQEVILRCVPISNHLYFYWYRQILGQKVEFLVSFYNNEISEKSEIFDDQFSVERPDGSNFTLKIRSTKLEDSAMYFCASSVRGYGYTFGSGTRLTVV.